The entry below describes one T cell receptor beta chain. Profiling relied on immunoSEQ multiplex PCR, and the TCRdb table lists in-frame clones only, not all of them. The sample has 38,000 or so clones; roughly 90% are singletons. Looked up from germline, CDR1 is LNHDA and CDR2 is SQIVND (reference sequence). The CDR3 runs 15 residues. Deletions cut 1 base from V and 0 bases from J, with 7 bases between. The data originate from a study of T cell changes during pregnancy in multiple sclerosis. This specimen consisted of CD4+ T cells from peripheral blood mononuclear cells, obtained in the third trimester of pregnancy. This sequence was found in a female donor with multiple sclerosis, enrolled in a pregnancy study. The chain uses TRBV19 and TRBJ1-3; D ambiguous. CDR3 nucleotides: TGTGCCAGTAGTATAGCCATCATCTCTGGAAACACCATATATTTT. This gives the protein CASSIAIISGNTIYF. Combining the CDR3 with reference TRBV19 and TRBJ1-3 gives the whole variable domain DGGITQSPKYLFRKEGQNVTLSCEQNLNHDAMYWYRQDPGQGLRLIYYSQIVNDFQKGDIAEGYSVSREKKESFPLTVTSAQKNPTAFYLCASSIAIISGNTIYFGEGSWLTVV.